The 7 T cell receptor beta chains below all came from one sample that was sequenced in a study of blood T cell repertoires in COVID-19 (dated by TCRdb to the early 2020s). The library was generated by the immunoSEQ multiplex PCR assay. The immuneACCESS repertoire file appears here via TCRdb, limited to in-frame rearrangements. These files lack a portion of the clones; in checked studies, under half of the deficit traces to unresolved V genes, and the cause of the others is not known. The table for this sample lists approximately 170,000 clones; approximately 86% of them were counted only once. The ten largest clones capture 2.5% to 3% of the sample. The sample comprised peripheral blood. All receptors derive from a woman older than 75 with COVID-19, enrolled during active disease.

The gene calls are TRBV4-1 and TRBJ1-5; maybe TRBD1 (6 bases). Between the trimmed V and J ends, which lost 4 bases and 3 bases, there was a span of 13 bases. Germline V gene sequence: CDR1 MGHRA, CDR2 YSYEKL. This CDR3 spans 15 amino acids. The DNA of the CDR3 is TGCGCCAGCAGCCCAGGGACAACTAACAATCAGCCCCAGCATTTT. It translates to CASSPGTTNNQPQHF.

This clone came up once. J is TRBJ2-3 and V is TRBV12-3 or TRBV12-4; TRBD2 aligns across 7 bases. V was pared by 6 bases and J by 8 bases, with 5 bases of the junction left unmatched. The CDR3 contains 12 residues. CDR3: CASSRGDSTQYF. The CDR3 nucleotides are TGTGCCAGCAGCCGGGGGGATAGTACGCAGTATTTT.

The rearrangement uses TRBV19 and TRBJ1-2; D possibly corresponds to TRBD1 (6 bases). Trimming left V 3 bases short and J 7 bases short, with 15 bases between. CDR1 LNHDA and CDR2 SQIVND come from the germline V gene (reference sequence). The CDR3 totals 14 residues. The CDR3 loop reads CASSISGGDGGYTF. The CDR3 DNA is TGTGCCAGTAGTATCTCGGGGGGCGATGGTGGCTACACCTTC.

This sequence joins TRBV3-1 (or the pseudogene TRBV3-2) and TRBJ2-7; 7 positions agree with TRBD2. The length of the CDR3 is 14 residues. The junction had 0 bases not matched to a gene; V was cut back by 1 base and J by 0 bases. Germline loops: CDR1 LGHDT, CDR2 YNNKEL (reference sequence). The CDR3 DNA follows: TGTGCCAGCAGCCAAGGGACTAGCTCCTACGAGCAGTACTTC. Protein sequence: CASSQGTSSYEQYF.

This clone was seen a single time. The chain joins TRBV5-4 to TRBJ2-2, with 7 bases fitting TRBD2. Germline assignment: CDR1 SGHNT and CDR2 YYREEE (reference sequence). V lost 1 base to trimming and J lost 0 bases; unmatched junction nucleotides: 3. This CDR3 comprises 16 residues. The CDR3 coding sequence is TGTGCCAGCAGCTTGCTAGCGGCAGCGAACACCGGGGAGCTGTTTTTT. Amino acid sequence: CASSLLAAANTGELFF. The full variable domain, completed using reference TRBV5-4 and TRBJ2-2, is ETGVTQSPTHLIKTRGQQVTLRCSSQSGHNTVSWYQQALGQGPQFIFQYYREEENGRGNFPPRFSGLQFPNYSSELNVNALELDDSALYLCASSLLAAANTGELFFGEGSRLTVL.

The J gene is TRBJ2-3, the V gene TRBV7-9; D is undetermined. CDR3 length: 11 amino acids. From germline, CDR1 is SEHNR and CDR2 FQNEAQ (reference sequence). Between the trimmed V and J ends, which lost 5 bases and 3 bases, there was a span of 3 bases. This CDR3 reads CASSETDTQYF. The CDR3 coding sequence is TGTGCCAGCAGCGAGACAGATACGCAGTATTTT.

The V gene is TRBV28, the J gene TRBJ2-7; a possible D gene is TRBD1 (5 bases). The V end was cut by 6 bases, the J end by 0 bases, with 12 bases between. The length of the CDR3 is 14 residues. Germline V gene sequence: CDR1 MDHEN, CDR2 SYDVKM. The CDR3 nucleotides read TGTGCCAGCAGCCTTACCCAGGGCTCCTACGAGCAGTACTTC. Translation: CASSLTQGSYEQYF.